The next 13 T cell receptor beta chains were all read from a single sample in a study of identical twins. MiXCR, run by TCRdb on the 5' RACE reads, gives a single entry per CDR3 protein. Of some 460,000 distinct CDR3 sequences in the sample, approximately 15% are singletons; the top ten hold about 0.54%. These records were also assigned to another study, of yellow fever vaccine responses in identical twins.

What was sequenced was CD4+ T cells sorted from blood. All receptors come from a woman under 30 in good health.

CDR3 nucleotide sequence: TGTGCCATCAGTGGGGCTAGCGGGGGGTCCTACAGCTCCTACAATGAGCAGTTCTTC. It codes for CAISGASGGSYSSYNEQFF. The rearrangement links TRBV10-3 to TRBJ2-1, with 11 bases matching TRBD2. Germline CDR1 ENHRY, CDR2 SYGVKD. The trim removed 4 bases at V and 0 bases at J, leaving 11 bases unmatched. The CDR3 length is 19 residues.

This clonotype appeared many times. Here the CDR3 reads CATTRVTSGGHNEQFF. CDR3 coding DNA: TGTGCCACCACCAGGGTGACTAGCGGGGGGCACAATGAGCAGTTCTTC. The chain carries TRBV15 and TRBJ2-1; TRBD2 aligns across 13 bases. The V gene's germline CDR1 is LNHNV and CDR2 YYDKDF (reference sequence). This CDR3 is built from 16 residues. The J segment lost 5 bases and the V segment lost 7 bases, leaving 8 bases of the junction unmatched. Based on the CDR3 plus reference TRBV15 and TRBJ2-1, the full variable domain is DAMVIQNPRYQVTQFGKPVTLSCSQTLNHNVMYWYQQKSSQAPKLLFHYYDKDFNNEADTPDNFQSRRPNTSFCFLDIRSPGLGDTAMYLCATTRVTSGGHNEQFFGPGTRLTVL.

CDR3 region: CASSTDRGYYEQYF. Written as DNA, the CDR3 is TGTGCCAGCAGTACGGACAGGGGCTACTACGAGCAGTACTTC. This chain links TRBV12-3 or TRBV12-4 with TRBJ2-7, with 9 bases lining up with TRBD1. The V segment lost 5 bases and the J segment 3 bases; nucleotides outside the gene matches: 5. CDR3 length: 14 amino acids.

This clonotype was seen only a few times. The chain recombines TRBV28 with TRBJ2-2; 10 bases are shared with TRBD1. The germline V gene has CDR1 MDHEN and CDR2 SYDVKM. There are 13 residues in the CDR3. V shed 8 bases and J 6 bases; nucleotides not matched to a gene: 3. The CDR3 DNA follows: TGTGCCAGCCAGGGGACAGGGGCCGGGGAGCTGTTTTTT. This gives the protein CASQGTGAGELFF.

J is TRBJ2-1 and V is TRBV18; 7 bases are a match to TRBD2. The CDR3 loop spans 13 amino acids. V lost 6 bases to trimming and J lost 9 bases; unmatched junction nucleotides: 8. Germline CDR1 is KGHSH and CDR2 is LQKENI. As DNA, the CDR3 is TGTGCCAGCTCTTGGTCCAGGGAGGGTGAGCAGTTCTTC. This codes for CASSWSREGEQFF.

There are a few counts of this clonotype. The CDR3 loop is CASSFPRGDTDTQYF. In DNA, the CDR3 is TGCGCCAGCAGCTTCCCGCGGGGGGACACAGATACGCAGTATTTT. The V and J genes are TRBV5-1 and TRBJ2-3; TRBD2 agrees at 8 bases. Per germline, CDR1 SGHRS and CDR2 YFSETQ. CDR3 size: 15 residues. V lost 2 bases to trimming and J lost 2 bases; unmatched junction nucleotides: 4.

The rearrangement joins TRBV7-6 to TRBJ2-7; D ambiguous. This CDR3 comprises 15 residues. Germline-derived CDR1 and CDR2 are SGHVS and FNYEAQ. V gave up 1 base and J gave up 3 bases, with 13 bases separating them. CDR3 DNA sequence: TGTGCCAGCAGCTTAGGAGACGATTCTAACTACGAGCAGTACTTC. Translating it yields CASSLGDDSNYEQYF.

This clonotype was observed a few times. This CDR3 reads CASSQRTGGPNEQFF. In DNA, the CDR3 is TGTGCCAGCAGCCAAAGGACAGGGGGTCCTAATGAGCAGTTCTTC. V gene TRBV3-1 combines with J gene TRBJ2-1; 10 nucleotides match TRBD1. The CDR3 covers 15 residues. Trimming took 2 bases from V and 7 from J; bases not matched to a gene: 5. Germline lookup yields CDR1 LGHDT and CDR2 YNNKEL (reference sequence).

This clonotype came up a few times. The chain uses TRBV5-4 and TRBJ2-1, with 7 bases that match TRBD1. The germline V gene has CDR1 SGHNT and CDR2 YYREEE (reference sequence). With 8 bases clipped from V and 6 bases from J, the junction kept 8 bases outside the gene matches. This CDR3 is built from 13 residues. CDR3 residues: CASRTGGSNEQFF. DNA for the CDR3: TGTGCCAGTCGGACAGGCGGGTCCAATGAGCAGTTCTTC.

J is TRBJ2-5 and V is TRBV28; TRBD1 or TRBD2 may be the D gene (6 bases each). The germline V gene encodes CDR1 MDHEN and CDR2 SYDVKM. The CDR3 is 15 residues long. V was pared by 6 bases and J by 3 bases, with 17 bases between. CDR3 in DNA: TGTGCCAGCAGCGCCCATGAGGGGGGAAAAGAGACCCAGTACTTC. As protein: CASSAHEGGKETQYF.

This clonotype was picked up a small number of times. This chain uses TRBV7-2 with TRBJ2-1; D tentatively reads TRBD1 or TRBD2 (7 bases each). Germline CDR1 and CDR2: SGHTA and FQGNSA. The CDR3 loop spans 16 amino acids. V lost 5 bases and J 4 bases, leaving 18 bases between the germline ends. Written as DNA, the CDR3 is TGTGCCAGCAGCATCAAGGGAGGGGACAGTTACAATGAGCAGTTCTTC. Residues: CASSIKGGDSYNEQFF.

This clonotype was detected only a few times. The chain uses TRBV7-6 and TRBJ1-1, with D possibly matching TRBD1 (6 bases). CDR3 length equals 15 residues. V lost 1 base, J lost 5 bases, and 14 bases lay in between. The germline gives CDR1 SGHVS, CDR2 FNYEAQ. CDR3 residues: CASSLDTGRRTEAFF. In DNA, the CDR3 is TGTGCCAGCAGCTTAGATACAGGGAGACGGACTGAAGCTTTCTTT.

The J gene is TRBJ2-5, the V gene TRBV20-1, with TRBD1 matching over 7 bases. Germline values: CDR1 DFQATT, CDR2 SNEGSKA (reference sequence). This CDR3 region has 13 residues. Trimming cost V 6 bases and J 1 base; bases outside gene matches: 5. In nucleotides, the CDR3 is TGCAGTGCAGAGGGACAGCTCCAAGAGACCCAGTACTTC. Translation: CSAEGQLQETQYF.